These 17 T cell receptor beta chains came from one sample sequenced in a study of patients and donors after allogeneic stem cell transplantation. TCRdb reprocessed the RT-PCR reads via MiXCR and lists one record per CDR3 protein. The data show hundreds of thousands of distinct CDR3 sequences, 16% seen once. Specimen: blood, either unsorted or a sorted T cell fraction (not recorded which). These receptors all stem from a human donor who was either an allogeneic HSCT recipient or a stem cell or donor lymphocyte infusion donor (not recorded which). It is not recorded whose cells these are; they may come from a transplant donor.

The rearrangement joins TRBV18 to TRBJ2-5; D is ambiguous. The CDR3 sequence is 14 residues long. Per germline, CDR1 KGHSH and CDR2 LQKENI. V lost 2 bases, J lost 4 bases, and 11 bases lay in between. The chain's CDR3 is CASSPGSPRETQYF. Here the CDR3 DNA reads TGTGCCAGCTCACCAGGCAGCCCTCGAGAGACCCAGTACTTC.

This clonotype was observed a handful of times. The chain employs TRBV4-2 and TRBJ1-4, with D possibly matching TRBD1 (5 bases). V lost 6 bases, J lost 0 bases, and 8 bases lay in between. There are 14 residues in the CDR3. The germline V gene encodes CDR1 LGHNA and CDR2 YNFKEQ. In nucleotides, the CDR3 is TGTGCCAGCAGGACAGTTGCAACTAATGAAAAACTGTTTTTT. Amino acids: CASRTVATNEKLFF.

The V gene is TRBV29-1, the J gene TRBJ2-1; 9 nucleotides agree with TRBD2. CDR1 and CDR2 (germline): SQVTM, ANQGSEA. The length of the CDR3 is 17 residues. V shed 7 bases and J 0 bases; nucleotides not matched to a gene: 13. CDR3 DNA sequence: TGCAGCGCCGACCGGTCTAGCGGGACCAGCTCCTACAATGAGCAGTTCTTC. It specifies CSADRSSGTSSYNEQFF.

This clonotype was seen a few times. The chain joins TRBV9 to TRBJ1-6; the match to TRBD1 covers 7 bases. This CDR3 has 15 residues. The germline gives CDR1 SGDLS, CDR2 YYNGEE. V shed 0 bases and J 8 bases; nucleotides not matched to a gene: 5. The CDR3 spells CASSVGDSPHSPLHF. The CDR3 bases are TGTGCCAGCAGCGTAGGGGACAGCCCGCATTCACCCCTCCACTTT.

The CDR3 loop reads CASSPEYGVGYNSPLHF. CDR3 nucleotide sequence: TGTGCCAGCAGCCCAGAGTATGGAGTTGGGTATAATTCACCCCTCCACTTT. This chain joins TRBV5-6 and TRBJ1-6; D is unresolved. The ends were cut back, 4 bases at V and 4 bases at J, with 18 bases in the middle. This CDR3 region has 17 residues. Germline-derived CDR1 and CDR2 are SGHDT and YYEEEE.

The chain is built from TRBV6-1 and TRBJ1-1; no clear D. V lost 7 bases, J lost 0 bases, and 9 bases lay in between. The CDR3 runs to 13 residues. Germline lookup yields CDR1 MNHNS and CDR2 SASEGT. The chain's CDR3 is CASNLGMNTEAFF. DNA of the CDR3: TGTGCCAGCAATCTCGGCATGAACACTGAAGCTTTCTTT.

This clonotype occurred a few times. The chain combines TRBV6-5 with TRBJ2-5; D might be TRBD1 or TRBD2, each matching 6 bases. Trimming shortened V by 4 bases and J by 2 bases, and 20 bases separated the two germline ends. Germline CDR1 and CDR2: MNHEY and SVGAGI. The CDR3 is made up of 17 amino acids. CDR3 sequence reads: CASSSGAGLVVQETQYF. DNA of the CDR3: TGTGCCAGCAGTTCGGGGGCCGGCCTGGTCGTTCAAGAGACCCAGTACTTC.

This clonotype has more than one count but fewer than ten. The chain joins TRBV12-3 or TRBV12-4 to TRBJ1-4; 7 nucleotides match TRBD1. The CDR3 loop spans 14 amino acids. Losses at the gene ends were 6 bases for V and 4 bases for J; bases not matched to a gene: 5. DNA of the CDR3: TGTGCCAGCAGGTCGGGACAGATTAATGAAAAACTGTTTTTT. Translating gives CASRSGQINEKLFF.

This chain links TRBV6-1 with TRBJ2-7; TRBD1 agrees at 9 bases. Germline V CDR1 and CDR2: MNHNS, SASEGT. Trimming took 6 bases from V and 3 from J; bases not matched to a gene: 6. This CDR3 is 14 amino acids long. The chain's CDR3 is CASSRGQGNYEQYF. CDR3 DNA sequence: TGTGCCAGCAGCCGGGGACAGGGAAACTACGAGCAGTACTTC.

This clonotype was seen only a few times. The chain recombines TRBV20-1 with TRBJ2-1, with 7 bases aligning to TRBD2. Looked up from germline, CDR1 is DFQATT and CDR2 is SNEGSKA (reference sequence). The CDR3 has 16 amino acids. The junction had 16 bases not matched to a gene; V was cut back by 7 bases and J by 4 bases. CDR3 nucleotides: TGCAGTGTGGATGGCGGGAGCTGGAGGGATTACAATGAGCAGTTCTTC. Encoded protein: CSVDGGSWRDYNEQFF.

This clonotype showed up many times. This chain uses TRBV12-3 or TRBV12-4 with TRBJ2-3; D may correspond to TRBD1 or TRBD2 (6 bases each). CDR3 length: 15 amino acids. V gave up 2 bases and J gave up 5 bases, with 14 bases separating them. CDR3 in amino acids: CASSLLGGSLDTQYF. CDR3 bases: TGTGCCAGCAGTTTATTAGGGGGGAGCCTAGATACGCAGTATTTT.

V usage is TRBV3-1 and J usage is TRBJ2-1; maybe TRBD2 (7 bases). This CDR3 contains 16 residues. Trimming cost V 2 bases and J 7 bases, with 18 bases left between them. Germline-derived CDR1 and CDR2 are LGHDT and YNNKEL (reference sequence). In DNA form, the CDR3 reads TGTGCCAGCAGCCAATTTGGAGGGGGGGCTGGTAATGAGCAGTTCTTC. It encodes CASSQFGGGAGNEQFF.

CDR3 residues: CASQRTGGTHQPQHF. CDR3 DNA: TGTGCCAGCCAGAGGACGGGGGGGACCCACCAGCCCCAGCATTTT. The chain combines TRBV6-2 or TRBV6-3 with TRBJ1-5, with D possibly matching TRBD1 (5 bases). The germline gives CDR1 MNHEY, CDR2 SVGEGT. The CDR3 has 15 residues. Deletions cut 8 bases from V and 7 bases from J, with 21 bases between.

The CDR3 region is CASSLVVRAGRADTQYF. In nucleotides, the CDR3 is TGTGCCAGCAGCTTAGTAGTTAGAGCGGGAAGGGCAGATACGCAGTATTTT. V gene TRBV7-8 combines with J gene TRBJ2-3; TRBD2 agrees at 7 bases. The V gene's germline CDR1 is SGHVS and CDR2 FQNEAQ. The CDR3 length is 17 residues. The ends lost 1 base at V and 4 bases at J; junction bases unmatched: 11.

The chain combines TRBV12-3 or TRBV12-4 with TRBJ1-5; D gene unclear. There are 14 residues in the CDR3. V gave up 2 bases and J gave up 4 bases, with 9 bases separating them. The CDR3 sequence is CASSLSLANQPQHF. The CDR3 DNA reads as TGTGCCAGCAGTTTAAGCTTAGCTAATCAGCCCCAGCATTTT.

This clonotype showed up just a few times. This chain joins TRBV20-1 and TRBJ2-1; D is unclear. Germline assignment: CDR1 DFQATT and CDR2 SNEGSKA (reference sequence). The germline V and J ends were trimmed by 6 bases and 0 bases, with 9 bases remaining between them. The CDR3 is 13 amino acids. The CDR3 loop reads CSAPASSYNEQFF. The CDR3 coding sequence is TGCAGTGCCCCTGCTAGCTCCTACAATGAGCAGTTCTTC.

This clonotype was seen at least ten times. J is TRBJ1-1 and V is TRBV7-9, with 11 bases aligning to TRBD1. Germline V CDR1 and CDR2: SEHNR, FQNEAQ (reference sequence). The V segment lost 5 bases and the J segment 4 bases; nucleotides outside the gene matches: 9. This CDR3 contains 16 residues. DNA of the CDR3: TGTGCCAGCAGCCTGAGGACAGGGGGCGGTGGCACTGAAGCTTTCTTT. Amino acids: CASSLRTGGGGTEAFF.